Listed below are T cell receptor beta chains from one sample, sequenced in a study of blood T cell repertoires in COVID-19. The method was immunoSEQ multiplex PCR; TCRdb's version includes in-frame clones alone and lacks a portion of them. The data hold under 150,000 clones, with 65% to 85% observed a single time. The sample taken for sequencing was peripheral blood. These receptors were taken from a man between 70 and 80 years old with acute or convalescent COVID-19. CDR3s leave out the opening cysteine and the closing phenylalanine or tryptophan. D genes are given only for firm matches. Clone size is given for some rows only: seen once, a few or many times, or a class if the clone is expanded.

>TRBD1|TRBV4-1|.|TRBJ1-2|12
ASSQAGGGYGYT
>.|TRBV6-1|few|TRBJ1-1|11
ASSEVGGTEAF
>.|TRBV7-8|.|TRBJ2-5|11
ASSLGTDRAQY
>TRBD2|TRBV11-2|.|TRBJ2-1|14
ASSLVSGGAYNEQF
>TRBD1|TRBV20-1|.|TRBJ1-2|9
SAQTGTGYT
>.|TRBV18|.|TRBJ2-5|12
ASSLQAGPETQY
>.|TRBV4-1|.|TRBJ2-7|13
ASSQNRDSYYEQY
>.|TRBV7-8|.|TRBJ2-5|11
ASSRETYGTQY
>.|TRBV10-3|.|TRBJ1-1|13
AISDGGQLNTEAF
>TRBD1|TRBV10-1|.|TRBJ1-1|12
ASSPDRGSAEAF
>TRBD2|TRBV14|once|TRBJ2-7|13
ASSPPGLAPGEQY
>TRBD2|TRBV7-9|few|TRBJ2-2|12
ASRKGEGSGELF
>.|TRBV12-3/TRBV12-4|.|TRBJ1-2|11
ASSPHNGDGYT
>TRBD2|TRBV18|.|TRBJ2-3|13
ASSPTSGVQDTQY
>.|TRBV21-1|.|TRBJ1-2|12
ASDREVRNYGYT
>TRBD1|TRBV6-6|.|TRBJ1-1|11
ASLDRVNTEAF
>TRBD1|TRBV18|.|TRBJ1-2|10
ASSPGTAGYT
>.|TRBV2|many|TRBJ1-3|12
ASNNVGPGNTIY
>.|TRBV30|.|TRBJ1-6|14
AWDRAGAIYNSPLH
>.|TRBV7-2|.|TRBJ2-2|12
ASSFGGRTGELF
>.|TRBV19|many|TRBJ1-2|13
ASSITDTARYGYT
>.|TRBV5-1|.|TRBJ2-2|13
ASRPTGQNTGELF
>TRBD2|TRBV4-1|.|TRBJ2-3|14
ASSRGLAGGADTQY
>TRBD2|TRBV11-3|.|TRBJ2-3|18
ASSLDQRWTSGVSTDTQY
>.|TRBV7-2|few|TRBJ1-5|13
ASSLYTGNGQPQH
>TRBD2|TRBV24-1|.|TRBJ2-1|15
ATSDPSGGVSYNEQF
>.|TRBV7-9|.|TRBJ2-5|12
ASSSPQGWETQY
>.|TRBV30|.|TRBJ1-5|12
AWGPGGPDQPQH
>TRBD1|TRBV28|.|TRBJ2-1|13
ASSQGAQSYNEQF
>TRBD1|TRBV5-6|few|TRBJ2-5|12
ASSFRQGQETQY
>TRBD1|TRBV3-1/TRBV3-2|.|TRBJ1-2|14
ASSQAGTGSLYGYT
>TRBD1|TRBV3-1/TRBV3-2|once|TRBJ1-1|12
ASSQFMDRGEAF
>.|TRBV6-1|.|TRBJ1-6|14
ASSDRGVSYNSPLH